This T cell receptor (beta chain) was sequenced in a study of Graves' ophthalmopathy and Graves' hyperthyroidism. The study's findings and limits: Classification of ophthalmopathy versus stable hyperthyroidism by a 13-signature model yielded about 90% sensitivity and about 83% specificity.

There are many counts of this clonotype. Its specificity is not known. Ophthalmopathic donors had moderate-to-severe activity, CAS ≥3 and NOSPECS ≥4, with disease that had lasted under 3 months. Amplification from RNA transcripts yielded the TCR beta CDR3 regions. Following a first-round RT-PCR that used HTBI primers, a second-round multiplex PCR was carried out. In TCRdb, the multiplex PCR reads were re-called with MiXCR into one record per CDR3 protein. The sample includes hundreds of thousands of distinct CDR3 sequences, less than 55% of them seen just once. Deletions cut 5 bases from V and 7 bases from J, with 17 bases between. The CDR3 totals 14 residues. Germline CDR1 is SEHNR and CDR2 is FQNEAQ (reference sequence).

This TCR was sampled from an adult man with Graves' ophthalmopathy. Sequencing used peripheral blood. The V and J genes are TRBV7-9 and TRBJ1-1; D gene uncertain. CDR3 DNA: TGTGCCAGCAGCACGCAAGTCGTGGACCGTGAAGCTTTCTTT. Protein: CASSTQVVDREAFF.